Listed here are 16 T cell receptor beta chains from one sample, sequenced in a study of T cell responses to AZD1222 COVID-19 vaccine (dated by TCRdb to the early 2020s). The library was made by the immunoSEQ multiplex PCR assay. TCRdb stores this immuneACCESS table with in-frame sequences only. Part of the clones is absent; in the studies checked, under half of the shortfall reflects unresolved V genes, and no reason is known for the rest. This sample is represented by about 140,000 clones; just under 95% of them were singletons. The ten largest clones capture approximately 1.5% of the sample. The sample's time point label is to be understood as: baseline before first vaccination. Sequencing used peripheral blood, obtained on day 0 of AZD1222 vaccination. The receptors derive from an adult in good health.

The chain has TRBV18 and TRBJ1-1; D is uncertain. Trimming left V 8 bases short and J 1 base short, with 5 bases between. The V gene's germline CDR1 is KGHSH and CDR2 LQKENI. This CDR3 is 11 amino acids long. The CDR3 protein is CASAENTEAFF. The CDR3 nucleotides are TGTGCCAGCGCAGAGAACACTGAAGCTTTCTTT.

The chain joins TRBV18 to TRBJ2-7; 7 bases align to TRBD1. The V gene end was trimmed by 5 bases and the J gene end by 3 bases; junction bases not matched to a gene: 4. CDR1 is KGHSH, CDR2 LQKENI, per germline. The CDR3 has 13 residues. CDR3 sequence: CASSKQGSYEQYF. The CDR3 coding sequence is TGTGCCAGCTCAAAACAGGGGAGCTACGAGCAGTACTTC.

This chain uses TRBV24-1 with TRBJ2-1; tentative D call: TRBD2 (6 bases). V was trimmed by 2 bases and J by 8 bases, leaving 9 bases between them. CDR3 size: 13 residues. The germline V gene encodes CDR1 KGHDR and CDR2 SFDVKD. The CDR3 protein is CATSDSGSDEQFF. Here the CDR3 DNA reads TGTGCCACCAGTGATTCCGGGAGCGATGAGCAGTTCTTC.

This clone was detected a few times. V usage is TRBV5-1 and J usage is TRBJ1-1, with D unresolved. The CDR3 totals 13 residues. Germline V gene data show CDR1 as SGHRS and CDR2 as YFSETQ. V was trimmed by 0 bases and J by 1 base, leaving 4 bases between them. In nucleotides, the CDR3 is TGCGCCAGCAGCTTGGTCAGGAACACTGAAGCTTTCTTT. Its protein product is CASSLVRNTEAFF.

This chain connects TRBV30 to TRBJ1-3; 8 nucleotides match TRBD1. The CDR3 is made up of 14 amino acids. Germline V CDR1 and CDR2: GTSNPN, SVGIG (reference sequence). The CDR3 sequence is CGNPGRGPGNTIYF. For the CDR3, the DNA is TGTGGCAATCCGGGCAGGGGGCCTGGAAACACCATATATTTT.

The V and J genes are TRBV6-2 or TRBV6-3 and TRBJ1-2; TRBD1 is a possible D gene (5 bases). The CDR3 covers 12 residues. The V gene lost 4 bases and the J gene lost 13 bases, with 16 bases spanning the gap. Per the germline V gene, CDR1 is MNHEY and CDR2 is SVGEGT. The DNA for the CDR3 is TGTGCCAGCAGTTCCGCAACAAGGGACTGCACCTTC. Translated: CASSSATRDCTF.

The chain employs TRBV4-2 and TRBJ2-7; TRBD2 matches at 7 bases. Looked up from germline, CDR1 is LGHNA and CDR2 is YNFKEQ. V was clipped by 1 base and J by 3 bases; unmatched bases: 6. This CDR3 comprises 15 residues. The CDR3 is CASSQAGRDNYEQYF. DNA for the CDR3: TGTGCCAGCAGCCAAGCAGGGAGGGATAACTACGAGCAGTACTTC.

The chain links TRBV18 to TRBJ1-1; D unclear. The germline CDR1 and CDR2 sequences are KGHSH and LQKENI. The V gene lost 6 bases and the J gene lost 1 base, with 9 bases spanning the gap. The CDR3 has 13 residues. DNA for the CDR3: TGTGCCAGCTCCCCTCAGAAGAACACTGAAGCTTTCTTT. Amino acid sequence: CASSPQKNTEAFF. The full variable domain, with the rest looked up from reference TRBV18 and TRBJ1-1, is NAGVMQNPRHLVRRRGQEARLRCSPMKGHSHVYWYRQLPEEGLKFMVYLQKENIIDESGMPKERFSAEFPKEGPSILRIQQVVRGDSAAYFCASSPQKNTEAFFGQGTRLTVV.

The genes are TRBV6-1 and TRBJ1-5, with no clear D. Trimming stripped 1 base from V and 5 bases from J, with 6 bases between. Germline CDR1 and CDR2: MNHNS and SASEGT. The CDR3 totals 13 residues. The CDR3 loop reads CASSEVSDQPQHF. DNA for the CDR3: TGTGCCAGCAGTGAAGTCTCGGATCAGCCCCAGCATTTT.

CDR3 protein: CASSDRGLGNPQHF. The CDR3 DNA reads TGTGCCAGCAGTGACCGTGGACTAGGAAATCCCCAGCATTTT. V is TRBV2 and J is TRBJ1-5; D unclear. Trimming left V 3 bases short and J 10 bases short, with 16 bases between. CDR1 and CDR2 (germline): SNHLY, FYNNEI. The CDR3 is made up of 14 amino acids.

This chain uses TRBV6-1 with TRBJ1-2, with D tentatively TRBD1 (5 bases). Deletions cut 3 bases from V and 2 bases from J, with 10 bases between. CDR1 is MNHNS, CDR2 SASEGT, per germline. CDR3 length equals 14 residues. This CDR3 is CASSEGRANYGYTF. In nucleotides, the CDR3 is TGTGCCAGCAGTGAGGGACGGGCGAACTATGGCTACACCTTC.

V gene TRBV28 combines with J gene TRBJ1-5, with D tentatively TRBD1 (6 bases). The germline V gene has CDR1 MDHEN and CDR2 SYDVKM. This CDR3 is built from 16 residues. V shed 3 bases and J shed 1 base, with 13 bases lying between them. This CDR3 is CASSLPGDQSNQPQHF. The CDR3 DNA follows: TGTGCCAGCAGTTTGCCAGGGGACCAAAGCAATCAGCCCCAGCATTTT.

The chain couples TRBV28 to TRBJ1-2; TRBD1 might be the D (5 bases). V was shortened by 3 bases and J by 4 bases, with 12 bases between the two germline ends. Germline V gene lookup returns CDR1 MDHEN and CDR2 SYDVKM. The CDR3 length is 14 residues. The CDR3 DNA is TGTGCCAGCAGTTTTACGGGGCTTGCCTATGGCTACACCTTC. Its translation is CASSFTGLAYGYTF.

A single count supports this clone. DNA for the CDR3: TGTGCCACCAGCAGAGAGGCCGATACGTACAATGAGCAGTTCTTC. Its protein is CATSREADTYNEQFF. This chain joins TRBV15 and TRBJ2-1; D call uncertain. The V end was cut by 0 bases, the J end by 4 bases, with 10 bases between. The length of the CDR3 is 15 residues. Germline-derived CDR1 and CDR2 are LNHNV and YYDKDF (reference sequence).

The rearrangement links TRBV7-8 to TRBJ2-2; D gene ambiguous. The CDR3 is 19 amino acids. Germline V CDR1 and CDR2: SGHVS, FQNEAQ. With 10 bases removed from V and 2 bases from J, the gap between germline ends came to 29 bases. CDR3 protein: CATTYNPARSHHNTGELFF. The CDR3 DNA reads TGTGCCACCACCTATAATCCCGCCCGTTCCCACCACAACACCGGGGAGCTGTTTTTT.

This chain joins TRBV6-6 and TRBJ1-2; no clear D. The germline CDR1 and CDR2 sequences are MNHNY and SVGAGI (reference sequence). This CDR3 comprises 12 residues. Trimming took off 5 bases at V and 5 bases at J, with 9 bases between the two ends. This CDR3 reads CASSPRGYGYTF. CDR3 DNA sequence: TGTGCCAGCAGTCCCCGGGGATATGGCTACACCTTC.